This T cell receptor beta chain originates from a study of CD8 T cells in Susac syndrome. Random hexamers primed reverse transcription of 0.5 to 1 ug RNA. TCRdb re-called the immunoSEQ multiplex PCR reads through MiXCR, storing one row per CDR3 protein. The sample holds 150,000 to 200,000 distinct CDR3 sequences, 93% seen once. This CDR3 spans 15 amino acids. Trimming left V 0 bases short and J 7 bases short, with 16 bases between. CDR1 and CDR2 (germline): SGHRS, YFSETQ. This TCR was recovered from a human donor in good health. Sequencing input: CD4+ T cells from PBMCs. The V call is TRBV5-1, the J call TRBJ1-1; perhaps TRBD1 as D (5 bases). CDR3 bases: TGCGCCAGCAGCTTGGCCGGTTATGAGGGGAATGAAGCTTTCTTT. Protein sequence: CASSLAGYEGNEAFF.